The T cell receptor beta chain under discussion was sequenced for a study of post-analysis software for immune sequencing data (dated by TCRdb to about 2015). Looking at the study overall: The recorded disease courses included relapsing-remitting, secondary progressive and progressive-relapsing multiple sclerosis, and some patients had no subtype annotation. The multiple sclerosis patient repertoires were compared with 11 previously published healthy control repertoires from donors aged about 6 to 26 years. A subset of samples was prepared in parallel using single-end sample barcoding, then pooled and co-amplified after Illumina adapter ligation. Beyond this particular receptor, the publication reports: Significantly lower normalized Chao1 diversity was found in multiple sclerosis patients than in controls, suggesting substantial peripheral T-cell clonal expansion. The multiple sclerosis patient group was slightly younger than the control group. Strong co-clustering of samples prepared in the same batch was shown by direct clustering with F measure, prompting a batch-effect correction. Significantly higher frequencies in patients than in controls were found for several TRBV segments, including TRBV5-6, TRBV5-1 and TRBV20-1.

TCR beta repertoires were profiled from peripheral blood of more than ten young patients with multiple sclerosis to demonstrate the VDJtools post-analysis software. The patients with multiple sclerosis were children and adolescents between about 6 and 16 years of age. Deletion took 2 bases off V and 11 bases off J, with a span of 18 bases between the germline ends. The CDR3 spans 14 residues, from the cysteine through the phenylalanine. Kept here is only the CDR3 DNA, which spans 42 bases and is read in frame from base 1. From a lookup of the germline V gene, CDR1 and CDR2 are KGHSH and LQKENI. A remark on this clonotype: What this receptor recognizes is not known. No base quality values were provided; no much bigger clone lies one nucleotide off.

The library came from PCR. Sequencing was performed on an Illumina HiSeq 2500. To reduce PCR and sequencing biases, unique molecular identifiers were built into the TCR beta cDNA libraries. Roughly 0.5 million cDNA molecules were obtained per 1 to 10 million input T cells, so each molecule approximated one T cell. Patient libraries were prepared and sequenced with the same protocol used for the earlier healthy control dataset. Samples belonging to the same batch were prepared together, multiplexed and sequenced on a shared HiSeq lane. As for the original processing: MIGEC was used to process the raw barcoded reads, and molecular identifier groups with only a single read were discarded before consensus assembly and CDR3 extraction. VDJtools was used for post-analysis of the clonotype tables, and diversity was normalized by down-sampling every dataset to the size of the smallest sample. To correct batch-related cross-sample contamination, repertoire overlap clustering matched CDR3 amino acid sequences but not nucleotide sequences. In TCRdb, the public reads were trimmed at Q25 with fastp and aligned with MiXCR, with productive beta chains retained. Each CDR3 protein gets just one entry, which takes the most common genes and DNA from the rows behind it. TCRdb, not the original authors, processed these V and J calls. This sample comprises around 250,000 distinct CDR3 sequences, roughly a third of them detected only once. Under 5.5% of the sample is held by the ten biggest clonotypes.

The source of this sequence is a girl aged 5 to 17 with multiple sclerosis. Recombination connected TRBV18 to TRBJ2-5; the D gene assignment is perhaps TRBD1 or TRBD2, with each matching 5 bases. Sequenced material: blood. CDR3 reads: CASSPVTLEGEQYF. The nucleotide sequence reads TGTGCCAGCTCACCAGTGACCCTCGAAGGGGAGCAGTACTTC.